The source of this T cell receptor beta chain is a study of blood T cell repertoires in COVID-19. CDR3 length equals 14 residues. V gave up 0 bases and J gave up 5 bases, with 11 bases separating them. Looked up from germline, CDR1 is SGDLS and CDR2 is YYNGEE. The method was immunoSEQ multiplex PCR; TCRdb's version includes in-frame clones alone and lacks a portion of them. The sample gives 25,000 to 35,000 clones, 80% of which show up once; roughly half is in the top ten. The sample taken for sequencing was peripheral blood. The sequence derives from a woman in her seventies with acute or convalescent COVID-19. The chain carries TRBV9 and TRBJ2-5; D perhaps matches TRBD1 (6 bases). This chain's CDR3 is CASSVAGVTETQYF. CDR3 nucleotide sequence: TGTGCCAGCAGCGTAGCAGGGGTGACGGAGACCCAGTACTTC.